This entry lists 6 T cell receptor beta chains sequenced from one sample in a study of glioma-infiltrating T cells after dendritic cell vaccination. Sequencing used immunoSEQ multiplex PCR; TCRdb keeps in-frame clones, though not all of them. Found here are 75,000 to 100,000 clones, 79% of them singletons; the top ten hold roughly 5.7%. This specimen consisted of blood, obtained before dendritic cell vaccination. These receptors were taken from a human donor with glioblastoma.

Concerning this clone: The same CDR3 also results from other DNA sequences found in this sample. The chain couples TRBV5-1 to TRBJ1-1; 8 bases align to TRBD1. This CDR3 contains 15 residues. Trimming cost V 2 bases and J 3 bases; bases outside gene matches: 6. The germline gives CDR1 SGHRS, CDR2 YFSETQ. CDR3 DNA: TGCGCCAGCAGCTTCTTGGGACAGGATGACACTGAAGCTTTCTTT. Protein product: CASSFLGQDDTEAFF.

This clone was recorded only once. The chain uses TRBV7-8 and TRBJ2-7; 13 bases are a match to TRBD2. V dropped 4 bases and J dropped 2; count of bases not matched to a gene: 2. This CDR3 contains 15 residues. In germline, CDR1 is SGHVS, CDR2 FQNEAQ. The CDR3 sequence is CASSWGLAGPYEQYF. The DNA for the CDR3 is TGTGCCAGCAGCTGGGGACTAGCGGGACCCTACGAGCAGTACTTC.

This clone showed up just once. The genes are TRBV5-1 and TRBJ2-5, with D uncertain. In germline, CDR1 is SGHRS, CDR2 YFSETQ. The CDR3 is 13 residues long. The V gene lost 0 bases and the J gene lost 2 bases, with 5 bases spanning the gap. CDR3 bases: TGCGCCAGCAGCTTGGTGAGACAAGAGACCCAGTACTTC. Amino acid sequence: CASSLVRQETQYF.

The chain uses TRBV7-3 and TRBJ2-1; D may be TRBD1 (6 bases). V was shortened by 5 bases and J by 2 bases, with 13 bases between the two germline ends. Germline loops: CDR1 SGHTA, CDR2 FQGTGA. There are 15 residues in the CDR3. CDR3 in DNA: TGTGCCAGCAGCCAAGGGCAGGGGACCTACAATGAGCAGTTCTTC. Protein sequence: CASSQGQGTYNEQFF. Complete variable domain (other parts from reference TRBV7-3 and TRBJ2-1): GAGVSQTPSNKVTEKGKYVELRCDPISGHTALYWYRQSLGQGPEFLIYFQGTGAADDSGLPNDRFFAVRPEGSVSTLKIQRTERGDSAVYLCASSQGQGTYNEQFFGPGTRLTVL.

The V call is TRBV7-8, the J call TRBJ2-1; D is perhaps TRBD2 (5 bases). Germline CDR1 SGHVS, CDR2 FQNEAQ. Trimming pared 5 bases from V and 4 bases from J, leaving 18 bases between. There are 16 residues in the CDR3. DNA for the CDR3: TGTGCCAGCAGCCCCCGTGGCCGGGGTTCGTACAATGAGCAGTTCTTC. Protein sequence: CASSPRGRGSYNEQFF.

The CDR3 reads CASSLGPDPTGYEQYF. The CDR3 DNA follows: TGCGCCAGCAGCCTAGGGCCAGACCCTACGGGGTACGAGCAGTACTTC. The gene calls are TRBV5-1 and TRBJ2-7, with D perhaps matching TRBD2 (5 bases). The CDR3 extends over 16 amino acids. V was cut by 4 bases and J by 4 bases, with 21 bases left in between. Germline V gene sequence: CDR1 SGHRS, CDR2 YFSETQ.